Here is one T cell receptor beta chain with its context. Its antigen is undetermined. The entry originates in a study of T cell responses to AZD1222 COVID-19 vaccine. Study-wide results and limits: Regions 160-218 and 743-854 held dominance among vaccine-associated CD4 TCRs, which spanned spike.

The CDR3 length is 16 residues. Unmatched junction bases numbered 3, after V lost 1 base and J lost 2 bases. CDR1 is SGHRS, CDR2 YFSETQ, per germline. TCRdb's copy holds only in-frame clones and misses some; the assay was immunoSEQ multiplex PCR. Of 92,000 or so clones listed, about 88% are singletons. The sample here was peripheral blood, taken on day 0 of AZD1222 vaccination. This clonotype was obtained from an adult in good health. The chain joins TRBV5-1 to TRBJ2-3; TRBD2 matches at 11 bases. Written as DNA, the CDR3 is TGCGCCAGCAGCTTGACTAGCGGGGGATACACAGATACGCAGTATTTT. Protein product: CASSLTSGGYTDTQYF.